This T cell receptor beta chain was identified during a study of blood T cell repertoires in COVID-19. The CDR3 extends over 18 amino acids. Germline V gene sequence: CDR1 SGHTA, CDR2 FQGNSA. Germline trimming cut 5 bases from V and 4 bases from J; bases unmatched to any gene: 12. Sequencing was performed with immunoSEQ multiplex PCR; in TCRdb, only in-frame clones are kept and a portion is missing. The sample lists more than 450,000 clones; about 90% were seen once. The TCR originated in a woman aged 18 to 35 who had recovered from COVID-19. The sequencing sample was made of PBMCs or T cells enriched from blood (not recorded which). The V call is TRBV7-2, the J call TRBJ2-4; TRBD2 agrees at 12 bases. The chain's CDR3 is CASSRAPLLAGGKNIQYF. The CDR3 coding sequence is TGTGCCAGCAGCCGCGCGCCGCTTCTAGCGGGGGGGAAAAACATTCAGTACTTC. The full variable domain, in which reference TRBV7-2 and TRBJ2-4 provide the parts outside the CDR3, is GAGVSQSPSNKVTEKGKDVELRCDPISGHTALYWYRQSLGQGLEFLIYFQGNSAPDKSGLPSDRFSAERTGGSVSTLTIQRTQQEDSAVYLCASSRAPLLAGGKNIQYFGAGTRLSVL.